Listed below are T cell receptor beta chains from one sample, sequenced in a study of vaccination effects on CD4 cells after COVID-19. The assay was immunoSEQ multiplex PCR, and TCRdb's table has in-frame clones only and misses some. The sample records tens of thousands of clones, 74% being singletons. These TCRs' antigens remain unknown. Sample: CD4+ T cells from PBMCs cultured with HCoV-229E spike peptides, taken after COVID-19 vaccination. These receptors all stem from a human donor who received a COVID-19 vaccine. Both conserved end residues are part of each CDR3. The D gene is left open where the match is weak. Where a row states a size, it is once, few, many or the class of an expanded clone; other rows omit it.

J: TRBJ2-1; V: TRBV5-5; D: TRBD1; size: NA; CDR3: CASSLGRVAGGYNEQFF; DNA: TGTGCCAGCAGCTTGGGGCGAGTAGCAGGGGGATACAATGAGCAGTTCTTC
J: TRBJ2-5; V: TRBV5-1; D: TRBD2; size: NA; CDR3: CASSLGLAGGQETQYF; DNA: TGCGCCAGCAGCTTGGGACTAGCGGGGGGACAAGAGACCCAGTACTTC
J: TRBJ2-1; V: TRBV24-1; D: TRBD1; size: NA; CDR3: CATSDLGGPDRGSDYNEQFF; DNA: TGTGCCACCAGTGATTTGGGGGGCCCAGACAGGGGCTCCGACTACAATGAGCAGTTCTTC
J: TRBJ1-3; V: TRBV5-6; D: NA; size: NA; CDR3: CASSLGVGYSGNTIYF; DNA: TGTGCCAGCAGCTTGGGAGTGGGGTACTCTGGAAACACCATATATTTT
J: TRBJ1-5; V: TRBV5-8; D: NA; size: NA; CDR3: CASSAGGRSNQPQHF; DNA: TGTGCCAGCAGCGCCGGCGGAAGAAGCAATCAGCCCCAGCATTTT
J: TRBJ2-1; V: TRBV7-3; D: NA; size: NA; CDR3: CASNSLPGAGYNEQFF; DNA: TGTGCCAGCAACTCACTCCCGGGGGCGGGCTACAATGAGCAGTTCTTC
J: TRBJ1-2; V: TRBV9; D: TRBD1; size: few; CDR3: CASTQGVDYGYTF; DNA: TGTGCCAGCACCCAGGGGGTCGACTATGGCTACACCTTC
J: TRBJ1-5; V: TRBV28; D: NA; size: NA; CDR3: CASSRDSNQPQHF; DNA: TGTGCCAGCAGTCGGGACAGCAATCAGCCCCAGCATTTT
J: TRBJ2-5; V: TRBV6-5; D: TRBD1; size: few; CDR3: CASSYVAGGSKTQYF; DNA: TGTGCCAGCAGTTACGTCGCAGGGGGCTCGAAGACCCAGTACTTC
J: TRBJ1-1; V: TRBV18; D: TRBD1; size: once; CDR3: CASSPTGVNTEAFF; DNA: TGTGCCAGCTCACCTACAGGGGTTAACACTGAAGCTTTCTTT
J: TRBJ1-4; V: TRBV7-9; D: NA; size: NA; CDR3: CASSLVGSTNEKLFF; DNA: TGTGCCAGCAGCTTAGTAGGGTCAACTAATGAAAAACTGTTTTTT
J: TRBJ1-2; V: TRBV19; D: NA; size: NA; CDR3: CASSSKAGVRGYTF; DNA: TGTGCCAGTAGTTCCAAAGCAGGAGTGAGAGGCTACACCTTC
J: TRBJ1-3; V: TRBV6-5; D: NA; size: once; CDR3: CASSYDVSGNTIYF; DNA: TGTGCCAGCAGTTACGACGTTTCTGGAAACACCATATATTTT
J: TRBJ2-1; V: TRBV2; D: TRBD2; size: NA; CDR3: CASSRLTSGGFSGASEQFF; DNA: TGTGCCAGCAGTCGCCTGACTAGCGGGGGTTTTTCAGGGGCGAGTGAGCAGTTCTTC
J: TRBJ2-1; V: TRBV2; D: TRBD2; size: once; CDR3: CASEGLAPYNEQFF; DNA: TGTGCCAGCGAGGGACTAGCTCCATACAATGAGCAGTTCTTC
J: TRBJ2-1; V: TRBV5-1; D: TRBD1; size: NA; CDR3: CASSSSTGGGYNEQFF; DNA: TGCGCCAGCAGCTCATCAACAGGGGGTGGGTACAATGAGCAGTTCTTC
J: TRBJ2-5; V: TRBV29-1; D: NA; size: NA; CDR3: CSGTPPAETQYF; DNA: TGCAGCGGGACCCCCCCCGCAGAGACCCAGTACTTC
J: TRBJ1-2; V: TRBV6-5; D: NA; size: NA; CDR3: CASSPKKGGGYTF; DNA: TGTGCCAGCAGTCCAAAAAAGGGGGGGGGCTACACCTTC
J: TRBJ2-2; V: TRBV11-3; D: NA; size: NA; CDR3: CASSFFSAGANGELFF; DNA: TGTGCCAGCAGCTTCTTCAGCGCAGGGGCTAACGGGGAGCTGTTTTTT
J: TRBJ1-5; V: TRBV7-3; D: NA; size: few; CDR3: CASSLGSQGLQPQHF; DNA: TGTGCCAGCAGCTTAGGAAGTCAGGGGCTGCAGCCCCAGCATTTT
J: TRBJ2-5; V: TRBV5-4; D: TRBD2; size: NA; CDR3: CASSPGSSGGLETQYF; DNA: TGTGCCAGCAGCCCAGGGAGTAGCGGGGGGTTGGAGACCCAGTACTTC
J: TRBJ2-5; V: TRBV7-8; D: NA; size: NA; CDR3: CAVEAVMGLQETQYF; DNA: TGTGCCGTCGAGGCTGTGATGGGTTTGCAAGAGACCCAGTACTTC
J: TRBJ2-1; V: TRBV5-1; D: TRBD2; size: NA; CDR3: CASSLVAGGNNEQFF; DNA: TGCGCCAGCAGCTTGGTAGCGGGGGGGAACAATGAGCAGTTCTTC
J: TRBJ1-2; V: TRBV28; D: NA; size: few; CDR3: CASSLRQASYGYTF; DNA: TGTGCCAGCAGTTTAAGACAAGCTTCCTATGGCTACACCTTC
J: TRBJ2-2; V: TRBV7-3; D: NA; size: few; CDR3: CASSLTPRRDTASTGELFF; DNA: TGTGCCAGCAGCTTAACTCCCCGCCGGGACACCGCGAGCACCGGGGAGCTGTTTTTT
J: TRBJ1-4; V: TRBV6-5; D: NA; size: NA; CDR3: CASSSPRTGDEKLFF; DNA: TGTGCCAGCAGTTCCCCCCGGACGGGGGACGAAAAACTGTTTTTT
J: TRBJ2-5; V: TRBV29-1; D: NA; size: NA; CDR3: CSGLTGEETQYF; DNA: TGCAGCGGACTGACAGGAGAAGAGACCCAGTACTTC
J: TRBJ1-2; V: TRBV18; D: NA; size: NA; CDR3: CASSSWGQDGYTF; DNA: TGTGCCAGCTCATCGTGGGGTCAGGATGGCTACACCTTC
J: TRBJ1-6; V: TRBV28; D: TRBD1; size: few; CDR3: CASSFGTGRGNSPLHF; DNA: TGTGCCAGCAGTTTCGGGACAGGGCGAGGAAATTCACCCCTCCACTTT
J: TRBJ2-3; V: TRBV5-8; D: TRBD2; size: few; CDR3: CASPTSGGADTQYF; DNA: TGTGCCAGTCCTACTAGCGGGGGCGCAGATACGCAGTATTTT
J: TRBJ1-1; V: TRBV5-1; D: TRBD1; size: NA; CDR3: CASSSGTGLLTEAFF; DNA: TGCGCCAGCAGCTCCGGGACAGGGCTACTAACTGAAGCTTTCTTT
J: TRBJ2-1; V: TRBV5-1; D: NA; size: NA; CDR3: CASSYQDRSNEQFF; DNA: TGCGCCAGCAGCTACCAAGACAGATCCAATGAGCAGTTCTTC
J: TRBJ1-1; V: TRBV5-5; D: TRBD1; size: NA; CDR3: CASSPWRGRYLNTEAFF; DNA: TGTGCCAGCAGCCCCTGGAGGGGGCGATACCTTAACACTGAAGCTTTCTTT
J: TRBJ1-1; V: TRBV28; D: NA; size: NA; CDR3: CASSLPQGGTEAFF; DNA: TGTGCCAGCAGTTTGCCACAGGGAGGCACTGAAGCTTTCTTT
J: TRBJ2-1; V: TRBV7-2; D: NA; size: NA; CDR3: CASSLGSLNEQFF; DNA: TGTGCCAGCAGCTTAGGTTCCCTGAATGAGCAGTTCTTC
J: TRBJ2-3; V: TRBV3-1/TRBV3-2; D: TRBD2; size: few; CDR3: CASSHYRTSGGASSTDTQYF; DNA: TGTGCCAGCAGCCACTATAGGACTAGCGGGGGGGCCTCGAGCACAGATACGCAGTATTTT
J: TRBJ2-4; V: TRBV19; D: NA; size: NA; CDR3: CASRTQGRAIQYF; DNA: TGTGCCAGTCGAACGCAGGGACGAGCCATTCAGTACTTC
J: TRBJ2-1; V: TRBV3-1/TRBV3-2; D: NA; size: NA; CDR3: CASSPQGLQYNEQFF; DNA: TGTGCCAGCAGCCCACAGGGTTTGCAGTACAATGAGCAGTTCTTC
J: TRBJ1-6; V: TRBV3-1/TRBV3-2; D: TRBD1; size: once; CDR3: CASSQANRGSPLHF; DNA: TGTGCCAGCAGCCAGGCTAACAGGGGGTCACCCCTCCACTTT
J: TRBJ1-2; V: TRBV2; D: TRBD1; size: NA; CDR3: CASRDGDRISYGYTF; DNA: TGTGCCAGCAGGGATGGGGACAGGATAAGCTATGGCTACACCTTC
J: TRBJ2-5; V: TRBV5-4; D: TRBD1; size: NA; CDR3: CASSYPGQGARETQYF; DNA: TGTGCCAGCAGCTATCCGGGACAGGGGGCGAGGGAGACCCAGTACTTC